The 20 T cell receptor beta chains in this list originate from one sample, sequenced in a study of cytomegalovirus exposure and HLA in healthy donors. PCR primers comprised 60 Vbeta and 13 Jbeta primers. TCRdb's table, derived via immunoSEQ multiplex PCR, lists solely in-frame clones and lacks some. The table records about 170,000 clones, around three quarters of them present only once. Material: PBMCs. These receptors all come from a man aged 40-50 years in good health and CMV-seropositive.

The chain employs TRBV7-9 and TRBJ1-1; no definite D call. Germline V lookup: CDR1 SEHNR, CDR2 FQNEAQ (reference sequence). This CDR3 spans 13 amino acids. V lost 3 bases and J 3 bases, leaving 8 bases between the germline ends. The chain's CDR3 is CASSFRRDTEAFF. DNA of the CDR3: TGTGCCAGCAGCTTCCGACGGGACACTGAAGCTTTCTTT.

The V and J genes are TRBV28 and TRBJ1-5; D uncertain. The CDR3 runs 15 residues. Per the germline V gene, CDR1 is MDHEN and CDR2 is SYDVKM. V lost 10 bases and J lost 3, with 19 bases in between. The CDR3 sequence: CATKKTNRINQPQHF. The CDR3 region has the DNA TGTGCCACCAAAAAAACGAACAGAATCAATCAGCCCCAGCATTTT.

The CDR3 protein is CASSSRRTGGGEQFF. CDR3 nucleotide sequence: TGTGCCAGCAGTTCTCGGCGGACAGGGGGCGGTGAGCAGTTCTTC. The chain is built from TRBV25-1 and TRBJ2-1, with 11 bases identical to TRBD1. Trimming took 5 bases from V and 9 from J; bases not matched to a gene: 9. Germline CDR1 reads MGHDK; CDR2 reads SYGVNS. The CDR3 is 15 residues long.

The chain has TRBV15 and TRBJ1-4; a weak D match, TRBD1 (5 bases). This CDR3 spans 15 amino acids. Trimming pared 1 base from V and 8 bases from J, leaving 14 bases between. Germline V CDR1 and CDR2: LNHNV, YYDKDF (reference sequence). The CDR3 DNA reads as TGTGCCACCAGCAGAGTGAGGGGAGGCGGCGAAAAACTGTTTTTT. Encoded protein: CATSRVRGGGEKLFF.

The chain carries TRBV5-4 and TRBJ1-4; 7 positions agree with TRBD1. CDR1 and CDR2 from the germline V gene are SGHNT and YYREEE (reference sequence). This CDR3 has 15 residues. V lost 3 bases and J lost 5; bases outside the gene matches: 7. CDR3 loop: CASSSQGGQNEKLFF. CDR3 bases: TGTGCCAGCAGCTCCCAGGGGGGACAAAATGAAAAACTGTTTTTT.

V is TRBV9 and J is TRBJ2-3; D is undetermined. There are 16 residues in the CDR3. Trimming left V 1 base short and J 4 bases short, with 16 bases between. Germline values: CDR1 SGDLS, CDR2 YYNGEE. The DNA of the CDR3 is TGTGCCAGCAGCGTACTTAAATTCGGTGGTCCAGATACGCAGTATTTT. Protein product: CASSVLKFGGPDTQYF.

This clone was counted a few times. The CDR3 protein is CASRFRGPDGQYF. Written as DNA, the CDR3 is TGTGCCAGCAGGTTTAGGGGCCCGGATGGGCAGTACTTC. The chain links TRBV2 to TRBJ2-7; TRBD1 is a possible D gene (5 bases). Germline CDR1 and CDR2: SNHLY and FYNNEI. Between the trimmed V and J ends, which lost 6 bases and 9 bases, there was a span of 18 bases. This CDR3 has 13 residues. Full variable domain (rest looked up from reference TRBV2 and TRBJ2-7): EPEVTQTPSHQVTQMGQEVILRCVPISNHLYFYWYRQILGQKVEFLVSFYNNEISEKSEIFDDQFSVERPDGSNFTLKIRSTKLEDSAMYFCASRFRGPDGQYFGPGTRLTVT.

The chain uses TRBV7-9 and TRBJ1-4; 8 bases match TRBD1. V dropped 5 bases and J dropped 6; count of bases not matched to a gene: 5. From germline, CDR1 is SEHNR and CDR2 FQNEAQ (reference sequence). This CDR3 comprises 14 residues. The CDR3 nucleotides read TGTGCCAGCAGCCGTGCAGGGGGCGATGAAAAACTGTTTTTT. Its translation: CASSRAGGDEKLFF.

The chain links TRBV5-1 to TRBJ2-1; D gene ambiguous. Trimming pared 0 bases from V and 4 bases from J, leaving 8 bases between. CDR1 and CDR2 from the germline V gene are SGHRS and YFSETQ. There are 14 residues in the CDR3. The CDR3 sequence: CASSLGPEYNEQFF. Written as DNA, the CDR3 is TGCGCCAGCAGCTTGGGACCGGAGTACAATGAGCAGTTCTTC.

The rearrangement joins TRBV2 to TRBJ2-1; D not resolved. Between the trimmed V and J ends, which lost 9 bases and 0 bases, there was a span of 12 bases. This CDR3 comprises 14 residues. From germline, CDR1 is SNHLY and CDR2 FYNNEI. Here the CDR3 reads CASRDTSSYNEQFF. In DNA form, the CDR3 reads TGTGCCAGTCGAGATACGAGCTCCTACAATGAGCAGTTCTTC.

V usage is TRBV19 and J usage is TRBJ1-2; D not resolved. Trimming stripped 6 bases from V and 2 bases from J, with 31 bases between. The CDR3 consists of 20 residues. Germline-derived CDR1 and CDR2 are LNHDA and SQIVND (reference sequence). The CDR3 DNA is TGTGCCAGTAGCCCCACCATATCCGGACTGGGAGCTCTCCGAAACTATGGCTACACCTTC. Encoded protein: CASSPTISGLGALRNYGYTF.

V is TRBV6-6 and J is TRBJ2-7, with 8 bases aligning to TRBD1. CDR3 length: 15 amino acids. Trimming cost V 6 bases and J 5 bases; bases outside gene matches: 12. CDR1 and CDR2 (germline): MNHNY, SVGAGI (reference sequence). Here the CDR3 DNA reads TGTGCCAGCAGCGTCGGCCGGGACAGGCCCCACGAGCAGTACTTC. Translation gives CASSVGRDRPHEQYF.

CDR3 sequence reads: CASSFPDSSYNEQFF. The CDR3 nucleotides are TGCGCCAGCAGCTTCCCAGACAGCTCCTACAATGAGCAGTTCTTC. The chain recombines TRBV5-1 with TRBJ2-1, with D tentatively TRBD1 (5 bases). V dropped 2 bases and J dropped 0 bases, with 9 bases sitting between them. Germline loops: CDR1 SGHRS, CDR2 YFSETQ. This CDR3 has 15 residues.

This chain connects TRBV6-5 to TRBJ1-5; D unclear. The germline gives CDR1 MNHEY, CDR2 SVGAGI. Trimming stripped 2 bases from V and 7 bases from J, with 9 bases between. The CDR3 totals 13 residues. CDR3: CASSYTQEQPQHF. CDR3 nucleotide sequence: TGTGCCAGCAGTTACACCCAAGAGCAGCCCCAGCATTTT.

The chain joins TRBV5-6 to TRBJ2-2; D is unresolved. The germline V gene has CDR1 SGHDT and CDR2 YYEEEE. This CDR3 comprises 14 residues. The germline V and J ends were trimmed by 0 bases and 2 bases, with 5 bases remaining between them. CDR3 loop: CASSLGANTGELFF. As DNA, the CDR3 is TGTGCCAGCAGCTTGGGGGCCAACACCGGGGAGCTGTTTTTT.

The count of this clone is one. The chain links TRBV18 to TRBJ1-1; D call uncertain. V lost 3 bases and J lost 0, with 8 bases in between. Germline V gene sequence: CDR1 KGHSH, CDR2 LQKENI. The CDR3 sequence is 14 residues long. Here the CDR3 DNA reads TGTGCCAGCTCACCGGAGACGGTGAACACTGAAGCTTTCTTT. Translated, it gives CASSPETVNTEAFF.

The V and J genes are TRBV19 and TRBJ2-3; D is uncertain. The CDR3 is made up of 13 amino acids. V lost 3 bases and J lost 3, with 7 bases in between. The germline V gene has CDR1 LNHDA and CDR2 SQIVND (reference sequence). CDR3 loop: CASSIIGTDTQYF. The CDR3 DNA follows: TGTGCCAGTAGTATCATCGGGACAGATACGCAGTATTTT.

This clone has just a few counts. The chain couples TRBV5-1 to TRBJ2-2; D may be TRBD2 (5 bases). The CDR3 runs to 16 residues. In germline, CDR1 is SGHRS, CDR2 YFSETQ. The germline V and J ends were trimmed by 0 bases and 0 bases, with 9 bases remaining between them. The CDR3 loop reads CASSLGPAANTGELFF. Written as DNA, the CDR3 is TGCGCCAGCAGCTTGGGCCCAGCGGCGAACACCGGGGAGCTGTTTTTT. Variable domain in full (rest from reference TRBV5-1 and TRBJ2-2): KAGVTQTPRYLIKTRGQQVTLSCSPISGHRSVSWYQQTPGQGLQFLFEYFSETQRNKGNFPGRFSGRQFSNSRSEMNVSTLELGDSALYLCASSLGPAANTGELFFGEGSRLTVL.

The V call is TRBV7-2, the J call TRBJ2-3, with D possibly matching TRBD2 (5 bases). The CDR3 runs 15 residues. CDR1 is SGHTA, CDR2 FQGNSA, per germline. V lost 5 bases and J 5 bases, leaving 17 bases between the germline ends. The CDR3 DNA follows: TGTGCCAGCAGCCCCCCGACTGCTCGGGGAGATACGCAGTATTTT. Translating gives CASSPPTARGDTQYF. The full variable domain, rest sourced from reference TRBV7-2 and TRBJ2-3, is GAGVSQSPSNKVTEKGKDVELRCDPISGHTALYWYRQSLGQGLEFLIYFQGNSAPDKSGLPSDRFSAERTGGSVSTLTIQRTQQEDSAVYLCASSPPTARGDTQYFGPGTRLTVL.

The chain links TRBV19 to TRBJ2-1; TRBD1 aligns across 9 bases. The CDR3 runs 16 residues. The germline gives CDR1 LNHDA, CDR2 SQIVND (reference sequence). V shed 4 bases and J 8 bases; nucleotides not matched to a gene: 12. The CDR3 here is CASSTLPGQGIHEQFF. CDR3 in DNA: TGTGCCAGTAGTACACTCCCGGGACAGGGTATCCATGAGCAGTTCTTC.